What follows is one T cell receptor beta chain and its context. Its antigen remains unidentified. CDR1 is SQVTM, CDR2 ANQGSEA, per germline. The CDR3 has 14 amino acids. Trimming took 7 bases from V and 7 from J; bases not matched to a gene: 13. Markers CD45RO/CCR7/CD25/CD127/CD95/CD27 served to sort CD4+ naive, central memory, regulatory and stem cell-like memory cells. The investigators reverse transcribed all of the isolated RNA, so they sequenced expressed TCRB transcripts. Profiling relied on immunoSEQ multiplex PCR, and the TCRdb table lists in-frame clones only, not all of them. The data show 250,000 to 300,000 clones, under 8.5% seen once. The data derive from a study of beta chain features in type 1 diabetes. Study-wide context: No age, gender or cell yield differences were seen between patients and healthy donors.

Overall study findings and caveats: VDJ junctions from type 1 diabetes patients carried fewer insertions and larger deletions. PCR might favor shorter templates, but any such skew would affect patients and controls equally.

The origin of this receptor is a woman younger than 30 in good health. The rearrangement links TRBV29-1 to TRBJ2-7; 10 positions match TRBD1. The sample taken for sequencing was central memory CD4+ T cells from blood. CDR3 amino acids: CSARHRDRGGEQYF. DNA for the CDR3: TGCAGCGCTCGGCACCGGGACAGGGGAGGAGAGCAGTACTTC.